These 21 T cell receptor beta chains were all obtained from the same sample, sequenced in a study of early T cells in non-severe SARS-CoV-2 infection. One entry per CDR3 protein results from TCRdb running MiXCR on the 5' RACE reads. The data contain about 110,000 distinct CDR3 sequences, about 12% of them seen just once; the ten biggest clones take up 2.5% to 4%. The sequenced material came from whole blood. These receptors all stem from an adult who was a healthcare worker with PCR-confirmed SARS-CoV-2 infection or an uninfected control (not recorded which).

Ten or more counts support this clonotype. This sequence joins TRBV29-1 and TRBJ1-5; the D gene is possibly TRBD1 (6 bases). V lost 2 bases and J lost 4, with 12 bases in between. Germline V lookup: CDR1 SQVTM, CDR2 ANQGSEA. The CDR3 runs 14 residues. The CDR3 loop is CSVETGLGNQPQHF. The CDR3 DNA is TGCAGCGTTGAAACAGGGCTAGGAAATCAGCCCCAGCATTTT. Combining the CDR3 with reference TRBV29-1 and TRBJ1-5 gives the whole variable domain SAVISQKPSRDICQRGTSLTIQCQVDSQVTMMFWYRQQPGQSLTLIATANQGSEATYESGFVIDKFPISRPNLTFSTLTVSNMSPEDSSIYLCSVETGLGNQPQHFGDGTRLSIL.

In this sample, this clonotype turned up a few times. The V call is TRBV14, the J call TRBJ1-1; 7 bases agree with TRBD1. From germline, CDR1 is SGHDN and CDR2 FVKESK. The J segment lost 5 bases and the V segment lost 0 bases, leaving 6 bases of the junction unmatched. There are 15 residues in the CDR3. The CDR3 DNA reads TGTGCCAGCAGCCAAGATCCAGGGGGGATTACTGAAGCTTTCTTT. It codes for CASSQDPGGITEAFF.

This chain's CDR3 is CASRVGGAYNEQFF. The CDR3 DNA follows: TGTGCCAGCAGGGTAGGGGGGGCTTACAATGAGCAGTTCTTC. The chain employs TRBV12-3 or TRBV12-4 and TRBJ2-1; D is possibly TRBD2 (7 bases). The V and J ends lost 6 bases and 4 bases respectively, with 13 bases between them. The CDR3 sequence is 14 residues long.

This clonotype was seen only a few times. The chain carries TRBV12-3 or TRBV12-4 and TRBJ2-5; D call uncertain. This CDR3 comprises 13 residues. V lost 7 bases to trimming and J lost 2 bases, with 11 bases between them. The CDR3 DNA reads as TGTGCCAGCACCCCAGGCAGTCAAGAGACCCAGTACTTC. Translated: CASTPGSQETQYF.

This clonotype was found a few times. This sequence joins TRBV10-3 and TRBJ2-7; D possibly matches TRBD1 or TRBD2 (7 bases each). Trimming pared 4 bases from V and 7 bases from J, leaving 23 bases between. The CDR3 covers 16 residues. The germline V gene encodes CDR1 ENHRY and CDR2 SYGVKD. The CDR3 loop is CAISGMTGRGAEEQYF. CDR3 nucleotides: TGTGCCATCAGTGGTATGACAGGGAGGGGCGCAGAAGAGCAGTACTTC.

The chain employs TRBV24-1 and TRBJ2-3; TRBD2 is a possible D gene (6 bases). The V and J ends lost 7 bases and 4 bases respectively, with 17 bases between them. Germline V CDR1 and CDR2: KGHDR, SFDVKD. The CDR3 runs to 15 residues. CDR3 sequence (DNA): TGTGCCACCAGCTACCCGGGACTGGAGGCAGATACGCAGTATTTT. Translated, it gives CATSYPGLEADTQYF.

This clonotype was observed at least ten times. Here the CDR3 reads CASSPGGADTQYF. The CDR3 region has the DNA TGTGCCAGCAGCCCGGGAGGGGCAGATACGCAGTATTTT. The chain has TRBV25-1 and TRBJ2-3; TRBD2 matches 8 bases. The J segment lost 4 bases and the V segment lost 6 bases, leaving 3 bases of the junction unmatched. Germline-derived CDR1 and CDR2 are MGHDK and SYGVNS. The CDR3 extends over 13 amino acids.

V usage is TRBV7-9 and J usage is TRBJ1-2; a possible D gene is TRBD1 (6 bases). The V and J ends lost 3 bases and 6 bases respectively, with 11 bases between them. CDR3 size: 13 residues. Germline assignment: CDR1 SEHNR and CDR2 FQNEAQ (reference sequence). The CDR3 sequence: CASSLDRQDGYTF. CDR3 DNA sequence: TGTGCCAGCAGCTTGGACCGACAGGATGGCTACACCTTC.

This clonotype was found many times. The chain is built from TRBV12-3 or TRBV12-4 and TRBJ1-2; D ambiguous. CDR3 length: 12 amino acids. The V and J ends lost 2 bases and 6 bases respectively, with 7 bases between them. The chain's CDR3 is CASSLYSNGYTF. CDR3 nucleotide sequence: TGTGCCAGCAGTTTATATTCGAATGGCTACACCTTC.

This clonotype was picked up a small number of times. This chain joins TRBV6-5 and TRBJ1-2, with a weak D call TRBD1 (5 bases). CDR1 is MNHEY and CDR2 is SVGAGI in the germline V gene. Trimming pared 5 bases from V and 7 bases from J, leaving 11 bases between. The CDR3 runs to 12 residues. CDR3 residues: CASSGGTAGYTF. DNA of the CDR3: TGTGCCAGCAGTGGAGGGACGGCTGGCTACACCTTC.

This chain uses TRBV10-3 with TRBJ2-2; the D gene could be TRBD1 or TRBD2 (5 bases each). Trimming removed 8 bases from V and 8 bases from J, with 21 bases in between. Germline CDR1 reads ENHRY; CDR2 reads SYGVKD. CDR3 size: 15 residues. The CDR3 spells CAISGRDGRIGELFF. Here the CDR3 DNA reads TGTGCCATCTCAGGCCGGGACGGAAGAATAGGGGAGCTGTTTTTT.

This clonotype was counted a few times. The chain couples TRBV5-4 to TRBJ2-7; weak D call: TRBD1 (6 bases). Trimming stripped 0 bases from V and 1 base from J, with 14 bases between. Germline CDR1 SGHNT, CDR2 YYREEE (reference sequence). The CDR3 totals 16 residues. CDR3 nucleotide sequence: TGTGCCAGCAGCTTGGAGGCACCGACAGGATCCTACGAGCAGTACTTC. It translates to CASSLEAPTGSYEQYF.

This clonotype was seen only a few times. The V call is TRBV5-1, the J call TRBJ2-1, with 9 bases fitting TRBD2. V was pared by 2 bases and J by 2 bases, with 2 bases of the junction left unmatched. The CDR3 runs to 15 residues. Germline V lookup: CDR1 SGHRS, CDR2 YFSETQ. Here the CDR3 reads CASSFAGGPYNEQFF. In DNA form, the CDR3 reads TGCGCCAGCAGCTTCGCGGGAGGGCCCTACAATGAGCAGTTCTTC.

The DNA of the CDR3 is TGTGCCAGCAGCCATATGAGCGATAGCAATCAGCCCCAGCATTTT. Protein: CASSHMSDSNQPQHF. This sequence joins TRBV5-5 and TRBJ1-5; D is unresolved. The CDR3 sequence is 15 residues long. Germline-derived CDR1 and CDR2 are SGHKS and YYEKEE (reference sequence). Trimming shortened V by 4 bases and J by 0 bases, and 11 bases separated the two germline ends.

CDR3 sequence (DNA): TGCAGCGTCGGACGGGATAACTATGGCTACACCTTC. It codes for CSVGRDNYGYTF. The rearrangement links TRBV29-1 to TRBJ1-2; D ambiguous. V was trimmed by 6 bases and J by 1 base, leaving 9 bases between them. The CDR3 consists of 12 residues. Germline CDR1 reads SQVTM; CDR2 reads ANQGSEA.

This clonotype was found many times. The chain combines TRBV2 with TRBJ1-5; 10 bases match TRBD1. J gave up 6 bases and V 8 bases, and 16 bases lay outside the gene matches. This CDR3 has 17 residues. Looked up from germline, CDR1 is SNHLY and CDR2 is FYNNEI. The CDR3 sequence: CASGDRGNSLLPQPQHF. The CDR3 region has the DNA TGTGCCAGCGGGGACAGGGGAAACTCGCTCCTCCCTCAGCCCCAGCATTTT.

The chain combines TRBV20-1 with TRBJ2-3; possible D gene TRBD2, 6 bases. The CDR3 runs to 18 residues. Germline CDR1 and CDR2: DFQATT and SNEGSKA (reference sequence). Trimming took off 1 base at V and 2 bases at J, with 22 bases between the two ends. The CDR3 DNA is TGCAGTGCTAGAGGTTTCGCGGGAACCTCCGGGGCCACAGATACGCAGTATTTT. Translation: CSARGFAGTSGATDTQYF.

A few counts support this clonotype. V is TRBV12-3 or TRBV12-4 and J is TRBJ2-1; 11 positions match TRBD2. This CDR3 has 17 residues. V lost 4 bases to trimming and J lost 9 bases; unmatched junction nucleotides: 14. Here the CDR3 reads CASSSLGLAGALVEQFF. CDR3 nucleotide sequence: TGTGCCAGCAGTTCCCTCGGACTAGCGGGTGCTCTGGTTGAGCAGTTCTTC.

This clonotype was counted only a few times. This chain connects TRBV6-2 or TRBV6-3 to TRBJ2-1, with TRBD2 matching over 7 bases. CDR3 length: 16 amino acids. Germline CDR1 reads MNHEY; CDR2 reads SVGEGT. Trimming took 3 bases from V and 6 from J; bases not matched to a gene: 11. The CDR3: CASSYLSGGPPNEQFF. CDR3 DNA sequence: TGTGCCAGCAGTTATCTTTCGGGAGGCCCCCCCAATGAGCAGTTCTTC.

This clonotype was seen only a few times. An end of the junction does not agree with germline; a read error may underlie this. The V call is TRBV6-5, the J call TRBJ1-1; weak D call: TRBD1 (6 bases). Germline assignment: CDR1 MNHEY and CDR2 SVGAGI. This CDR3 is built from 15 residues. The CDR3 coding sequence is TGTGCCAGCAGGCCTCAGACAGGCTTGAACACTGAAGTTTTCTTT. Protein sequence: CASRPQTGLNTEVFF.

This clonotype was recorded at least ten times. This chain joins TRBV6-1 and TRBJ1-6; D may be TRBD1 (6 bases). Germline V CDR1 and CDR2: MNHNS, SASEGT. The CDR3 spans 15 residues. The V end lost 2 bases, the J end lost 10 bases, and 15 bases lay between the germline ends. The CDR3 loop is CASSEPGGGGSPLHF. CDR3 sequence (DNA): TGTGCCAGCAGTGAACCGGGAGGGGGAGGATCACCCCTCCACTTT.